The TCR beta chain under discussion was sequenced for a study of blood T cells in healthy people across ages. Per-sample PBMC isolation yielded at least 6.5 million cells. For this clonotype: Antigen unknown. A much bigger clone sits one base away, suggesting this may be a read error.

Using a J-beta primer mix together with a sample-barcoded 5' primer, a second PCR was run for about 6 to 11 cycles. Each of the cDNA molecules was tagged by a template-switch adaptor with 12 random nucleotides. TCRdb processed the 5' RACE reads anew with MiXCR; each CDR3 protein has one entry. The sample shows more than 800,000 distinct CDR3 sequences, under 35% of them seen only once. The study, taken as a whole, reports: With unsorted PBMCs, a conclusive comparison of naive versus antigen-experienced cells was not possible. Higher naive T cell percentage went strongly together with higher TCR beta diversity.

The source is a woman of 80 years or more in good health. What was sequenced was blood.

CDR3 coding DNA: TGTGCCAGCAACGTAGCAAGAGATACGCAGTATTTT. Its protein is CASNVARDTQYF. J is TRBJ2-3 and V is TRBV9; D remains unclear. This CDR3 comprises 12 residues. Germline CDR1 SGDLS, CDR2 YYNGEE.